Presented here are 5 T cell receptor beta chains from one specimen sequenced in a study of T cell clonality in common variable immunodeficiency. The data were produced by immunoSEQ multiplex PCR, yet TCRdb's version contains in-frame clones alone and is incomplete. This sample carries roughly 51,000 clones, none of them present only once. Sequences were obtained from peripheral blood mononuclear cells. The receptors shown here come from a person between 18 and 70 years old in good health.

This clone was observed a few times. The CDR3 goes on 3 residues after the read ends, and that part is filled in from the germline J gene. The chain has TRBV7-2 and TRBJ1-1; a possible D gene is TRBD1 (5 bases). From germline, CDR1 is SGHTA and CDR2 FQGNSA. This CDR3 has 14 residues. Partial CDR3 DNA: TGTGCCAGCAGCTTGGGACTAGCTACAGATACG. Protein sequence: CASSLGLATDT. The entire CDR3 protein is CASSLGLATDTAFF.

This clone was counted ten times or more. The CDR3 end lies 3 residues beyond the end of the read and is filled in from the germline J gene. The chain recombines TRBV10-2 with TRBJ2-1; TRBD2 matches 7 bases. The junction had 3 bases not matched to a gene; V was cut back by 0 bases and J by 1 base. Germline CDR1 and CDR2: WSHSY and SAAADI. There are 16 residues in the CDR3. The CDR3 DNA, read in part, is TGCGCCAGCAGTGAGTCAGCTAGCGGATCCTACAATGAG. Its protein product is CASSESASGSYNE. The entire CDR3 sequence reads CASSESASGSYNEQFF.

This clone was observed at least ten times. From the germline J gene comes the end of the CDR3, since the read stops 3 residues before it. The chain joins TRBV20-1 to TRBJ2-1; 10 nucleotides align to TRBD2. V was pared by 3 bases and J by 8 bases, with 16 bases of the junction left unmatched. Germline CDR1 DFQATT, CDR2 SNEGSKA (reference sequence). This CDR3 contains 17 residues. CDR3 DNA (partial): TGCAGTGCTAGGGGGAGATTGCCTAGCGGGAGACAGGATGAG. It yields the protein CSARGRLPSGRQDE. The full CDR3 protein reads CSARGRLPSGRQDEQFF.

Concerning this clone: The read terminates 3 residues before the CDR3 end, so the remaining end is supplied by the germline J gene. The chain is built from TRBV10-3 and TRBJ2-5, with TRBD2 as a possible D gene (6 bases). Germline CDR1 ENHRY, CDR2 SYGVKD. CDR3 length: 12 amino acids. Trimming cost V 10 bases and J 4 bases, with 13 bases left between them. CDR3 bases read: TGTGCCAGCGGGACTTACCGAGAGACC. It specifies CASGTYRET. The whole CDR3 sequence reads CASGTYRETQYF.

Ten or more counts support this clone. The sequenced part of the CDR3 DNA is TGCAGCGTTGACGGCGGACAGGGTATCTACGAG. Translating it yields CSVDGGQGIYE. The whole CDR3 protein reads CSVDGGQGIYEQYF. The rearrangement links TRBV29-1 to TRBJ2-7, with TRBD1 identical over 8 bases. The CDR3 extends 3 residues past the end of the read, so its final part is completed from the germline J gene. V trimming: 3 bases; J trimming: 3 bases; junction bases outside the gene matches: 7. Looked up from germline, CDR1 is SQVTM and CDR2 is ANQGSEA. CDR3 length equals 14 residues.